Here is one T cell receptor beta chain with its context. The RNA, roughly 0.45 to 1 ug, was put through reverse transcription using random hexamers. Amplification of TCR beta CDR3 used immunoSEQ multiplex PCR across 54 Vbeta and 13 Jbeta. TCRdb processed the immunoSEQ multiplex PCR reads anew with MiXCR; each CDR3 protein has one entry. The sample includes some 190,000 distinct CDR3 sequences, roughly 92% of them seen just once. The data stem from a study of CD8 T cells in Susac syndrome. Trimming pared 6 bases from V and 4 bases from J, leaving 8 bases between. In germline, CDR1 is SQVTM, CDR2 ANQGSEA. This CDR3 spans 11 amino acids.

J is TRBJ2-3 and V is TRBV29-1; D gene ambiguous. Sequenced: CD4+ T cells from PBMCs. The receptor was derived from a human donor in good health. The CDR3 spells CSVVLADTQYF. CDR3 DNA sequence: TGCAGCGTGGTTTTGGCAGATACGCAGTATTTT.